This T cell receptor beta chain originates from a study of CXCR3-negative and CXCR3-positive naive CD8 T cells. The study's findings and limits: Researchers reported similar TRBV-TRBJ usage in naive CXCR3-negative and CXCR3-positive cells, though memory differed. TRB CDR3s were more hydrophobic in CXCR3-positive than in CXCR3-negative naive cells. Naive subsets did not differ in surface CD5, and TRB CDR3 properties served to infer TCR strength. CXCR3 expression partially decreased after cryopreservation; most assays used fresh PBMCs.

UMI-tagged TRB cDNA libraries were built via 5' RACE. TCRdb re-called the 5' RACE reads and shows each CDR3 protein once, DNA omitted. The repertoire table contains approximately 100,000 distinct CDR3 sequences. The CDR3 is 14 residues long. Germline loops: CDR1 ENHRY, CDR2 SYGVKD. Turning to this clonotype: Its antigen is not identified.

Approximately 270,000 cells per CD8+ T cell subset were flow-sorted in triplicate. The chain carries TRBV10-3 and TRBJ2-7; the TRBD1 assignment by TCRdb is unverifiable without DNA. The TCR sequence derives from a human donor in good health. Some clones in this sample may be carry-over from other donors' samples. Sequences were obtained from naive CXCR3+ CD8+ T cells from blood. Specified subset: CD45RO-CCR7+CD27+CD95- naive CD8+ T cells expressing CXCR3 (TNR3+). CDR3 loop: CAISPSLDTYEQYF.